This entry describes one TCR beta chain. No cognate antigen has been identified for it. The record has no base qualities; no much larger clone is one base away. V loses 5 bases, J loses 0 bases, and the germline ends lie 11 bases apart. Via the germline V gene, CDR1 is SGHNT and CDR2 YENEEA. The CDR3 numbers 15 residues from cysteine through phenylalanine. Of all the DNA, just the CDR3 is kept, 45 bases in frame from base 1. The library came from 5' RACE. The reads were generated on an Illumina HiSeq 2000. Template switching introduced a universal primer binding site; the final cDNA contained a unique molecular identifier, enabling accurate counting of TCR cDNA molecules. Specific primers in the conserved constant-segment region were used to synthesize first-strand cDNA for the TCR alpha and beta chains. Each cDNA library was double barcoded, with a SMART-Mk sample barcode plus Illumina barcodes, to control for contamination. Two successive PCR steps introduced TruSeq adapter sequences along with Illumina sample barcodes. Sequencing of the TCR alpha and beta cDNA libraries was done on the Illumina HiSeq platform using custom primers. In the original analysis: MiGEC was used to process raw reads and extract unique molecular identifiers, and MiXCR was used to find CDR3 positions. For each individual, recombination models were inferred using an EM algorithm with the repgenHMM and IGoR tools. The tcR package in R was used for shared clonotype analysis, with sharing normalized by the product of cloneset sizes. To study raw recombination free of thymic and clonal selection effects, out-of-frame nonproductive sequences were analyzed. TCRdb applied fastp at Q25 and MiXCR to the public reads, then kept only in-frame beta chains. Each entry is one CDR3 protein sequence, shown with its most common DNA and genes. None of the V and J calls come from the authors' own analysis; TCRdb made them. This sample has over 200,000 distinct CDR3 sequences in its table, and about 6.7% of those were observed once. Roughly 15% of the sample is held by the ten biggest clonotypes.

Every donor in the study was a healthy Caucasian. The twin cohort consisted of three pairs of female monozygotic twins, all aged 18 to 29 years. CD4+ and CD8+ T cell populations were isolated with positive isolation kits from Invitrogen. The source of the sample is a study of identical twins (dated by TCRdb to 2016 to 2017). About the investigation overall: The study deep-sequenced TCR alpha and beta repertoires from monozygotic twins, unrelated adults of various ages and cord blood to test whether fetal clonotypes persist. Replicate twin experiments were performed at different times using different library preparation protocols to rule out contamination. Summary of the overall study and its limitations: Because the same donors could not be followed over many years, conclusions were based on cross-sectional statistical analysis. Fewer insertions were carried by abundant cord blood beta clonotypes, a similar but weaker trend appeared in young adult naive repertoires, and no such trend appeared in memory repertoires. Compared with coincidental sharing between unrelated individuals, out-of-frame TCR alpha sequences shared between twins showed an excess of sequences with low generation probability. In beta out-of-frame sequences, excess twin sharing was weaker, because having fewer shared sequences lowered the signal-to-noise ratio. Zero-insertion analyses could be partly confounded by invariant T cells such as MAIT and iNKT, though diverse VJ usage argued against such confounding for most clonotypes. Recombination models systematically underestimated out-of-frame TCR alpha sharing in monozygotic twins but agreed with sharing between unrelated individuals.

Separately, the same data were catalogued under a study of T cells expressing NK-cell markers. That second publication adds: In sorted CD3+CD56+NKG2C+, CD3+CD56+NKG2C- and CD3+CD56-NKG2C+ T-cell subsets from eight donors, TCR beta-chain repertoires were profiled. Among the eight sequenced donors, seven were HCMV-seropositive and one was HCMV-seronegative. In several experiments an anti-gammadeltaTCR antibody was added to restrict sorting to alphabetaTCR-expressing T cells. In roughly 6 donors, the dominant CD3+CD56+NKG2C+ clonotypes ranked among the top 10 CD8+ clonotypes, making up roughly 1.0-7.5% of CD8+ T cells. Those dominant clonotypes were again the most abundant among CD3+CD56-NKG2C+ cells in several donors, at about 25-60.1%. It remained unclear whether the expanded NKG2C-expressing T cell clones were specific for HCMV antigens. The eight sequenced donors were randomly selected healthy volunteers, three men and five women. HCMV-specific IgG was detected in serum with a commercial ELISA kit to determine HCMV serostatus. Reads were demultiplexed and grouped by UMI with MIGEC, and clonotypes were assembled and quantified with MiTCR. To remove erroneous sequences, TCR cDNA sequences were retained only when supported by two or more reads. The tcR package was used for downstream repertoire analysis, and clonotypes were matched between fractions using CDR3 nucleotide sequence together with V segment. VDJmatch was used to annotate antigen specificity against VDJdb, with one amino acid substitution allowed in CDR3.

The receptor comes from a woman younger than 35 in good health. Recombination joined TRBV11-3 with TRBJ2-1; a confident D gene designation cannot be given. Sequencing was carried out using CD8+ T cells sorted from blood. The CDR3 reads CASSPRTISYNEQFF. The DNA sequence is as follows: TGTGCCAGCAGCCCCCGGACGATCTCCTACAATGAGCAGTTCTTC.